Given below is one TCR beta chain in context. With 3 bases clipped from V and 0 bases from J, the junction kept 4 bases outside the gene matches. The CDR3 extends over 17 amino acids. Looked up from germline, CDR1 is SGHTA and CDR2 is FQGNSA. The TCRbeta library incorporated unique molecular identifiers. TCRdb recomputed calls from the PCR reads with MiXCR, one row per CDR3 protein. In the table there are some 500,000 distinct CDR3 sequences, about 33% of which are singletons. This specimen comes from a study of T-cell reconstitution after alpha-beta-depleted transplantation in children. Sequencing used PBMCs from the stem cell graft donor, obtained from the stem cell graft. The rearrangement links TRBV7-2 to TRBJ2-3; 12 positions agree with TRBD2. The sequence was obtained from a human donor who donated a stem cell graft to a child with aplastic anemia. CDR3 nucleotide sequence: TGTGCCAGCAGCTTGTGGACTAGCGGGGTTAGCACAGATACGCAGTATTTT. It yields the protein CASSLWTSGVSTDTQYF.